This T cell receptor (beta chain) is drawn from a study of T cells in localized non-small cell lung cancer. Study-wide results and limits: Peak T cell clonality was found in uninvolved adjacent lung, exceeding tumor.

Profiling relied on immunoSEQ multiplex PCR, and the TCRdb table lists in-frame clones only, not all of them. The sample includes nearly 4,500 clones, about 35% of them seen just once. The CDR3 loop spans 13 amino acids. Losses at the gene ends were 5 bases for V and 2 bases for J; bases not matched to a gene: 2. Germline V gene lookup returns CDR1 SQVTM and CDR2 ANQGSEA. A remark on this clone: The target antigen is unknown.

Sequencing was performed on lung tumor tissue, taken before any cancer treatment. The gene calls are TRBV29-1 and TRBJ2-3; TRBD2 matches at 9 bases. This receptor was taken from a man between 40 and 69 years old with stage II squamous cell lung carcinoma. CDR3 loop: CSVLAGATDTQYF. The CDR3, as DNA: TGCAGCGTTTTAGCGGGAGCCACAGATACGCAGTATTTT.